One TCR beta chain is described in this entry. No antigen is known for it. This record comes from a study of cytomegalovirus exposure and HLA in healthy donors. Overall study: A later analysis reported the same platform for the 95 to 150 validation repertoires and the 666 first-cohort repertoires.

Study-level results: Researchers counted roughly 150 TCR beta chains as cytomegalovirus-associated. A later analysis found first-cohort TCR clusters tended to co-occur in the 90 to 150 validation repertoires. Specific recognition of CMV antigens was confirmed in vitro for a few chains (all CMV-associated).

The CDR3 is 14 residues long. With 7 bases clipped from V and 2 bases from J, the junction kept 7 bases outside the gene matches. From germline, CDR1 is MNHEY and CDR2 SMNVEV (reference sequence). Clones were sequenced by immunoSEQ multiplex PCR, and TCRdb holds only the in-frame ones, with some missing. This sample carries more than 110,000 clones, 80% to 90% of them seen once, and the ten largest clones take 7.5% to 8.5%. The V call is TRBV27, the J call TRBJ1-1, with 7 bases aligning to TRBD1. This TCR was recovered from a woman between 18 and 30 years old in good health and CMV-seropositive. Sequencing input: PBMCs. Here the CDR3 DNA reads TGTGCCAGCACCCCGGGACAGATTAACACTGAAGCTTTCTTT. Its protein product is CASTPGQINTEAFF.